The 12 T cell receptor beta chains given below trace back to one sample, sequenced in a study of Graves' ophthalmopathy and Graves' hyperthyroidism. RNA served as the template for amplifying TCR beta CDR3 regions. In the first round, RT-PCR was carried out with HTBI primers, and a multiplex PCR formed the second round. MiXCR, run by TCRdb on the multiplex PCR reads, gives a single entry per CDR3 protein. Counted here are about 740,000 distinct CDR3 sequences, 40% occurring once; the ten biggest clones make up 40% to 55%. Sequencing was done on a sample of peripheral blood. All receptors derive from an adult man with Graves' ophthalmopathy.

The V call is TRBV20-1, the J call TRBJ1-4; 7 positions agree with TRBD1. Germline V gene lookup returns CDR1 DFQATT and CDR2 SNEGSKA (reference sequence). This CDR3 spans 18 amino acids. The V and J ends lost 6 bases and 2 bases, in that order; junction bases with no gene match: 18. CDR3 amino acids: CSATINQGGVATNEKLFF. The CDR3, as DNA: TGCAGTGCGACGATCAATCAGGGGGGAGTAGCGACTAATGAAAAACTGTTTTTT.

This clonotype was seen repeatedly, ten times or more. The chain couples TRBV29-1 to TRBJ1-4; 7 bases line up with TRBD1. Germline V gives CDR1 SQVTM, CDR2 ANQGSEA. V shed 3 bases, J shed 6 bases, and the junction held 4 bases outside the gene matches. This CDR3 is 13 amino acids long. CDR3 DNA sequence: TGCAGCGTTGACAGGGGGAATGATGAAAAACTGTTTTTT. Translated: CSVDRGNDEKLFF.

The CDR3 DNA reads TGCAGTGCCGCGAGACTTGGGGGAGATGGGATGTACGAGCAGTACTTC. As protein: CSAARLGGDGMYEQYF. V is TRBV20-1 and J is TRBJ2-7, with D perhaps being TRBD1 or TRBD2 (5 bases each). Trimming shortened V by 6 bases and J by 4 bases, and 25 bases separated the two germline ends. CDR3 length: 16 amino acids. Germline values: CDR1 DFQATT, CDR2 SNEGSKA (reference sequence).

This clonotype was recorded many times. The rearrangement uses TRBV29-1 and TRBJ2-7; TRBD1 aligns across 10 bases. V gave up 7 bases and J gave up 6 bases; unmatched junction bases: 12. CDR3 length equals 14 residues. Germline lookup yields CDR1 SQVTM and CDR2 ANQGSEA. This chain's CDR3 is CSATGQGVVGEQYF. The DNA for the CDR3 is TGCAGCGCTACCGGACAGGGGGTTGTGGGCGAGCAGTACTTC.

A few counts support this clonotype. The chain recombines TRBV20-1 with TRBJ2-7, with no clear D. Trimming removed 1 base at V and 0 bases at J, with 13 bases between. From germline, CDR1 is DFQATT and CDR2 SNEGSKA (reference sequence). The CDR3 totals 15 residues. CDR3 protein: CSARAQGRFSYEQYF. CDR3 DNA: TGCAGTGCTAGAGCCCAAGGGCGATTCTCCTACGAGCAGTACTTC.

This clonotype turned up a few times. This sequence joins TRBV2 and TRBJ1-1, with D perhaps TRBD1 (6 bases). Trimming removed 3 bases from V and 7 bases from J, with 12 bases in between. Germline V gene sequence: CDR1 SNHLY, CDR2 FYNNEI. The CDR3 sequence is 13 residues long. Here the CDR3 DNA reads TGTGCCAGCAGTGACCACCTGGACAGTGAAGCTTTCTTT. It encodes CASSDHLDSEAFF.

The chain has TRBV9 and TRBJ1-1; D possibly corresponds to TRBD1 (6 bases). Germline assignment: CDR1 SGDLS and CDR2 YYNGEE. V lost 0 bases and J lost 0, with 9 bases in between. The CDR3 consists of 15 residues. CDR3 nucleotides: TGTGCCAGCAGCGTAGAGGGGGTCATGAACACTGAAGCTTTCTTT. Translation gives CASSVEGVMNTEAFF.

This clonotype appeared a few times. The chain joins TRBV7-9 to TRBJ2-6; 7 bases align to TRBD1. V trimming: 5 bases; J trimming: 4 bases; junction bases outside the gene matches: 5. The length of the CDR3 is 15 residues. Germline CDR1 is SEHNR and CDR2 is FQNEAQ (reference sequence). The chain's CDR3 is CASSPPGQGANVLTF. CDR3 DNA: TGTGCCAGCAGCCCGCCGGGACAGGGGGCCAACGTCCTGACTTTC.

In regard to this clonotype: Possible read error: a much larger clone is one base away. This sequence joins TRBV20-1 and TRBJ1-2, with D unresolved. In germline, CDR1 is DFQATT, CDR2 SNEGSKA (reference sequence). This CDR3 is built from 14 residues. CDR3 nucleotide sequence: TGCAGTGCTAAGTCGGGAGGCGGTAACTATGGCTACTCCTTC. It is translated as CSAKSGGGNYGYSF.

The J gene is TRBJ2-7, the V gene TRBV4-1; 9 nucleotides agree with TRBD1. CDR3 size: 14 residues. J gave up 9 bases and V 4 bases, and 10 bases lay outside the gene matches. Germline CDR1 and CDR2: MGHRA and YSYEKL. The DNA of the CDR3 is TGCGCCAGCAGCCGATCGGGACAGGGAATTAGGCAGTACTTC. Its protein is CASSRSGQGIRQYF.

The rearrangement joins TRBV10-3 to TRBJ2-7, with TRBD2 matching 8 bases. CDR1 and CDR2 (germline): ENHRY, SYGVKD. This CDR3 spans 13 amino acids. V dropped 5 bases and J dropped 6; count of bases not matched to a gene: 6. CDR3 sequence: CAISPGTRSEQYF. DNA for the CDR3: TGTGCCATCAGTCCCGGGACTAGGAGCGAGCAGTACTTC.

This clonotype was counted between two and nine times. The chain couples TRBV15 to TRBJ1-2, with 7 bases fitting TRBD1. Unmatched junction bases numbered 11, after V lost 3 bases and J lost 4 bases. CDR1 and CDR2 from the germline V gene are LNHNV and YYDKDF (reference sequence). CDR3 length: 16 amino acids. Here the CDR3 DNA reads TGTGCCACCAGCAGCCCCGGGACAGTGGTGGCCTATGGCTACACCTTC. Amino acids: CATSSPGTVVAYGYTF.